The 27 T cell receptor beta chains below come from one sample, sequenced in a study of shared clonotypes between healthy human individuals (TCRdb year 2020). Library prep was done by the immunoSEQ multiplex PCR assay. TCRdb mirrors the immuneACCESS table, restricted to in-frame sequences. Some clones are absent from its copies; in checked studies, under half trace to an unresolved V gene, and the reason for the others is unknown. The sample table records 1,500,000 or so clones; about 96% of these occur just once. 0.95% to 1.5% of the sample lies in the top ten. Material for sequencing was naive CD4+ T cells sorted from blood. The sample's cell subset or site label, in plain terms: CD45RA+ positively selected. The receptors were sampled from a man aged 30 to 45 in good health.

The J gene is TRBJ1-5, the V gene TRBV7-8; D possibly corresponds to TRBD1 (6 bases). V was cut by 4 bases and J by 3 bases, with 19 bases left in between. The CDR3 length is 17 residues. CDR1 SGHVS and CDR2 FQNEAQ come from the germline V gene. CDR3 nucleotide sequence: TGTGCCAGCAGCTCACAGGGTGGTGATTTATACAATCAGCCCCAGCATTTT. Protein: CASSSQGGDLYNQPQHF. Full variable domain (missing parts from reference TRBV7-8 and TRBJ1-5): GAGVSQSPRYKVAKRGQDVALRCDPISGHVSLFWYQQALGQGPEFLTYFQNEAQLDKSGLPSDRFFAERPEGSVSTLKIQRTQQEDSAVYLCASSSQGGDLYNQPQHFGDGTRLSIL.

The chain carries TRBV30 and TRBJ2-7, with 10 positions matching TRBD1. Looked up from germline, CDR1 is GTSNPN and CDR2 is SVGIG (reference sequence). The CDR3 has 15 amino acids. V trimming: 7 bases; J trimming: 3 bases; junction bases outside the gene matches: 12. CDR3 nucleotides: TGTGCCTCCCATCCGGGGACAGGGGAGAGCTACGAGCAGTACTTC. Amino acids: CASHPGTGESYEQYF.

The CDR3, as DNA: TGTGCCAGCAGCTTAGGCAGGGGGCTCCCCCTTCGTGTTTACAATGAGCAGTTCTTC. Protein: CASSLGRGLPLRVYNEQFF. The chain carries TRBV7-2 and TRBJ2-1, with 8 bases matching TRBD1. CDR3 size: 19 residues. Per the germline V gene, CDR1 is SGHTA and CDR2 is FQGNSA. V was pared by 1 base and J by 4 bases, with 15 bases of the junction left unmatched.

The chain has TRBV4-2 and TRBJ2-3, with TRBD2 identical over 14 bases. There are 18 residues in the CDR3. The junction had 5 bases not matched to a gene; V was cut back by 3 bases and J by 0 bases. Looked up from germline, CDR1 is LGHNA and CDR2 is YNFKEQ. The DNA of the CDR3 is TGTGCCAGCAGCCAGGGACTAGCGGGAGAAGGGAGCACAGATACGCAGTATTTT. As protein: CASSQGLAGEGSTDTQYF.

The chain employs TRBV27 and TRBJ2-7; D is ambiguous. CDR1 is MNHEY, CDR2 SMNVEV, per germline (reference sequence). CDR3 length: 16 amino acids. The V and J ends lost 4 bases and 2 bases respectively, with 18 bases between them. CDR3 coding DNA: TGTGCCAGCAGTTCCCCCCCCAGAAACAGACCCTACGAGCAGTACTTC. This translates into CASSSPPRNRPYEQYF.

The chain employs TRBV28 and TRBJ2-7; 10 bases are a match to TRBD1. With 0 bases clipped from V and 4 bases from J, the junction kept 6 bases outside the gene matches. The CDR3 runs to 16 residues. Germline assignment: CDR1 MDHEN and CDR2 SYDVKM. The CDR3 loop reads CASSLWGTGEGYEQYF. CDR3 DNA: TGTGCCAGCAGTTTATGGGGGACAGGGGAAGGGTACGAGCAGTACTTC.

The chain employs TRBV4-1 and TRBJ1-5; D is unresolved. Germline V lookup: CDR1 MGHRA, CDR2 YSYEKL. The V gene lost 2 bases and the J gene lost 4 bases, with 9 bases spanning the gap. This CDR3 comprises 14 residues. The CDR3: CASSQNQYNQPQHF. CDR3 coding DNA: TGCGCCAGCAGCCAAAACCAGTATAATCAGCCCCAGCATTTT.

CDR3 region: CASTDLMGTSRSSYNEQFF. The CDR3 DNA reads TGCGCCAGCACTGACTTGATGGGGACTAGCCGGAGCTCCTACAATGAGCAGTTCTTC. The chain combines TRBV10-2 with TRBJ2-1; TRBD2 matches 9 bases. The CDR3 is 19 residues long. With 7 bases clipped from V and 0 bases from J, the junction kept 16 bases outside the gene matches. Germline V gives CDR1 WSHSY, CDR2 SAAADI.

CDR3 bases: TGCAGTGCTAGTTTTCGCTATGGCTACACCTTC. Its translation: CSASFRYGYTF. This sequence joins TRBV20-1 and TRBJ1-2; D remains ambiguous. V shed 3 bases and J shed 4 bases, with 6 bases lying between them. The CDR3 consists of 11 residues. The germline V gene encodes CDR1 DFQATT and CDR2 SNEGSKA (reference sequence).

There are a few counts of this clone. The chain carries TRBV2 and TRBJ1-2; D unresolved. Between the trimmed V and J ends, which lost 3 bases and 1 base, there was a span of 9 bases. Per germline, CDR1 SNHLY and CDR2 FYNNEI. The CDR3 runs to 14 residues. Here the CDR3 reads CASSDNTLNYGYTF. The CDR3 DNA sequence: TGTGCCAGCAGTGATAATACTCTTAACTATGGCTACACCTTC.

The CDR3 region is CASSPREKGGKSSGNTIYF. The CDR3 DNA sequence: TGTGCCAGCTCACCCCGTGAAAAAGGGGGGAAAAGCTCTGGAAACACCATATATTTT. The J gene is TRBJ1-3, the V gene TRBV18; D is perhaps TRBD1 (6 bases). The CDR3 spans 19 residues. Deletions cut 3 bases from V and 0 bases from J, with 21 bases between. CDR1 is KGHSH, CDR2 LQKENI, per germline.

The V call is TRBV10-3, the J call TRBJ2-1; possibly TRBD2 for D (5 bases). V was clipped by 4 bases and J by 5 bases, with 12 bases between them. CDR3 length equals 14 residues. Germline V gives CDR1 ENHRY, CDR2 SYGVKD. The CDR3 here is CAISVSGTNNEQFF. CDR3 nucleotides: TGTGCCATCAGTGTGAGCGGTACCAACAATGAGCAGTTCTTC.

The CDR3: CASRAVGYSNQPQHF. CDR3 in DNA: TGTGCCAGCAGGGCGGTCGGTTATAGCAATCAGCCCCAGCATTTT. The J gene is TRBJ1-5, the V gene TRBV6-1, with D uncertain. The CDR3 sequence is 15 residues long. Germline lookup yields CDR1 MNHNS and CDR2 SASEGT. Trimming stripped 6 bases from V and 0 bases from J, with 12 bases between.

The chain has TRBV11-2 and TRBJ2-7, with D perhaps matching TRBD2 (5 bases). Trimming stripped 4 bases from V and 1 base from J, with 20 bases between. The germline CDR1 and CDR2 sequences are SGHAT and FQNNGV. There are 17 residues in the CDR3. CDR3 residues: CASSSALVWERSYEQYF. The CDR3 coding sequence is TGTGCCAGCAGCTCCGCCCTCGTGTGGGAGAGGTCCTACGAGCAGTACTTC.

The chain carries TRBV28 and TRBJ2-3; 14 positions agree with TRBD2. Germline V gives CDR1 MDHEN, CDR2 SYDVKM. V lost 5 bases to trimming and J lost 3 bases; unmatched junction nucleotides: 16. The CDR3 runs to 20 residues. The DNA for the CDR3 is TGTGCCAGCAGTCCCTGGACTAGCGGGAGGACCGGAGAGAGTACAGATACGCAGTATTTT. Translation: CASSPWTSGRTGESTDTQYF. The full variable domain, its missing parts supplied by reference TRBV28 and TRBJ2-3, is DVKVTQSSRYLVKRTGEKVFLECVQDMDHENMFWYRQDPGLGLRLIYFSYDVKMKEKGDIPEGYSVSREKKERFSLILESASTNQTSMYLCASSPWTSGRTGESTDTQYFGPGTRLTVL.

V and J are TRBV19 and TRBJ1-5; no firm D call. The germline V gene has CDR1 LNHDA and CDR2 SQIVND (reference sequence). The ends were cut back, 3 bases at V and 3 bases at J, with 6 bases in the middle. The CDR3 is made up of 13 amino acids. The CDR3 is CASSIHNNQPQHF. CDR3 DNA: TGTGCCAGTAGTATCCACAACAATCAGCCCCAGCATTTT.

The rearrangement joins TRBV5-6 to TRBJ2-3; D is possibly TRBD1 (5 bases). V lost 4 bases and J lost 3, with 12 bases in between. Germline V CDR1 and CDR2: SGHDT, YYEEEE. The CDR3 extends over 14 amino acids. Here the CDR3 reads CASSGKGSTDTQYF. In DNA form, the CDR3 reads TGTGCCAGCAGCGGCAAGGGGTCGACAGATACGCAGTATTTT.

The rearrangement uses TRBV9 and TRBJ2-5, with unresolved D. The CDR3 extends over 15 amino acids. Trimming stripped 2 bases from V and 1 base from J, with 12 bases between. From germline, CDR1 is SGDLS and CDR2 YYNGEE. The CDR3 spells CASSVFPGSQETQYF. CDR3 DNA: TGTGCCAGCAGCGTTTTCCCGGGCAGCCAAGAGACCCAGTACTTC.

This sequence joins TRBV11-2 and TRBJ1-2; tentative D call: TRBD1 (6 bases). The V gene's germline CDR1 is SGHAT and CDR2 FQNNGV. The length of the CDR3 is 14 residues. The germline V and J ends were trimmed by 5 bases and 7 bases, with 17 bases remaining between them. The CDR3 nucleotides are TGTGCCAGCAGCCGCACCTTGGGGGCGCCTGGCTACACCTTC. It is translated as CASSRTLGAPGYTF.

The V and J genes are TRBV15 and TRBJ2-1; 7 bases line up with TRBD2. The germline CDR1 and CDR2 sequences are LNHNV and YYDKDF (reference sequence). The CDR3 is 16 amino acids. V lost 0 bases, J lost 2 bases, and 4 bases stayed unmatched. The CDR3 nucleotides are TGTGCCACCAGCAGAGATTTAAGCGGGACCTACAATGAGCAGTTCTTC. Translated, it gives CATSRDLSGTYNEQFF.

This chain joins TRBV7-9 and TRBJ2-3; D might be TRBD1 (5 bases). This CDR3 contains 16 residues. The V gene's germline CDR1 is SEHNR and CDR2 FQNEAQ (reference sequence). The germline V and J ends were trimmed by 3 bases and 4 bases, with 17 bases remaining between them. Here the CDR3 reads CASSLGPSAGPDTQYF. CDR3 nucleotide sequence: TGTGCCAGCAGCTTGGGGCCCTCAGCAGGACCAGATACGCAGTATTTT.

This sequence joins TRBV5-4 and TRBJ2-7, with D possibly matching TRBD2 (6 bases). CDR3 length: 13 residues. V dropped 3 bases and J dropped 0 bases, with 7 bases sitting between them. Germline V CDR1 and CDR2: SGHNT, YYREEE (reference sequence). CDR3 in DNA: TGTGCCAGCAGCTATAGCGGCTCCTACGAGCAGTACTTC. Residues: CASSYSGSYEQYF.

The genes are TRBV18 and TRBJ2-6; 10 bases are a match to TRBD1. The germline CDR1 and CDR2 sequences are KGHSH and LQKENI. The CDR3 contains 19 residues. Trimming took 3 bases from V and 2 from J; bases not matched to a gene: 10. The CDR3 spells CASSPIRRQGAAGANVLTF. In nucleotides, the CDR3 is TGTGCCAGCTCACCTATACGTCGACAGGGGGCGGCTGGGGCCAACGTCCTGACTTTC.

The chain recombines TRBV2 with TRBJ2-7; D unclear. V was clipped by 4 bases and J by 4 bases, with 14 bases between them. This CDR3 has 14 residues. CDR1 and CDR2 (germline): SNHLY, FYNNEI. The CDR3 DNA reads TGTGCCAGCAGTGCAATTGGCAGCGAATACGAGCAGTACTTC. Amino acid sequence: CASSAIGSEYEQYF.

V and J are TRBV4-1 and TRBJ2-3, with 8 bases fitting TRBD1. Germline values: CDR1 MGHRA, CDR2 YSYEKL. V trimming: 0 bases; J trimming: 6 bases; junction bases outside the gene matches: 11. This CDR3 contains 17 residues. CDR3 bases: TGCGCCAGCAGCCAAGAAAGGACAGGGCCGGGTATGGATACGCAGTATTTT. This translates into CASSQERTGPGMDTQYF.

J is TRBJ2-3 and V is TRBV9; D not resolved. Germline V gene lookup returns CDR1 SGDLS and CDR2 YYNGEE. The CDR3 is 14 amino acids. The V gene lost 4 bases and the J gene lost 3 bases, with 12 bases spanning the gap. CDR3 amino acids: CASSLNLRTDTQYF. CDR3 DNA sequence: TGTGCCAGCAGCCTGAACCTTAGGACAGATACGCAGTATTTT.

This chain joins TRBV5-1 and TRBJ1-4; the D gene is possibly TRBD1 (6 bases). The CDR3 is 15 amino acids. Per the germline V gene, CDR1 is SGHRS and CDR2 is YFSETQ. V was clipped by 0 bases and J by 6 bases, with 12 bases between them. The DNA of the CDR3 is TGCGCCAGCAGCTTGGTTTCCGGGGGCGATGAAAAACTGTTTTTT. This sequence encodes CASSLVSGGDEKLFF.